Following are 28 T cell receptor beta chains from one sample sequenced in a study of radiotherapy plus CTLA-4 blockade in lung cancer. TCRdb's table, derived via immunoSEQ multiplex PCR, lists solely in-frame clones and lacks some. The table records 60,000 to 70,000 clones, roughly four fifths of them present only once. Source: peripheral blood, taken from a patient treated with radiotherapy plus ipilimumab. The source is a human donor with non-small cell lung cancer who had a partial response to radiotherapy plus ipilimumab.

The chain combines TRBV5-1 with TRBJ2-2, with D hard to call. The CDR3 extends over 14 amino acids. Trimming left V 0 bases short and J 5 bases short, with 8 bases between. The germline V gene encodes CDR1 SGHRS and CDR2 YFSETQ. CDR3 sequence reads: CASSLGTLTGELFF. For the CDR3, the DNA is TGCGCCAGCAGCTTGGGTACTTTAACCGGGGAGCTGTTTTTT.

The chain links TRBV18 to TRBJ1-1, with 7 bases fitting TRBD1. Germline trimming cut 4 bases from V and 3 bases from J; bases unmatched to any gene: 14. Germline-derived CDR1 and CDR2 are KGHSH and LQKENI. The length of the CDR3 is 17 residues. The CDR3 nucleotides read TGTGCCAGCTCACTGGCGACAGGGCCTACCGCCTACACTGAAGCTTTCTTT. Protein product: CASSLATGPTAYTEAFF.

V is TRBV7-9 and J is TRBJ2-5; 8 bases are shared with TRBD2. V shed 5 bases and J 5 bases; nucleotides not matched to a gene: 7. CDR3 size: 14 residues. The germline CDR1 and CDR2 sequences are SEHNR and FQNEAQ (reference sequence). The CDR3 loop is CASSAPGGDETQYF. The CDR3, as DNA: TGTGCCAGCAGCGCCCCCGGGGGGGACGAGACCCAGTACTTC.

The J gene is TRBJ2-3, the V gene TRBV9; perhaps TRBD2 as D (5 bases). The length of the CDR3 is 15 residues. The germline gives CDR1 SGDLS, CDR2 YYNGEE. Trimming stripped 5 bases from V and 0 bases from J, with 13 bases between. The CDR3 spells CASSTMGGSTDTQYF. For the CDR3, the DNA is TGTGCCAGCAGTACCATGGGCGGGAGCACAGATACGCAGTATTTT.

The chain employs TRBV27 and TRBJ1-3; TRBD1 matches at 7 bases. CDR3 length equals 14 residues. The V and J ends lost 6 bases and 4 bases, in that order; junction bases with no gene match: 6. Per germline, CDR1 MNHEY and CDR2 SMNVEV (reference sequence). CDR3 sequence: CASRTGQSGNTIYF. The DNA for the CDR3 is TGTGCCAGCAGGACAGGGCAAAGCGGAAACACCATATATTTT.

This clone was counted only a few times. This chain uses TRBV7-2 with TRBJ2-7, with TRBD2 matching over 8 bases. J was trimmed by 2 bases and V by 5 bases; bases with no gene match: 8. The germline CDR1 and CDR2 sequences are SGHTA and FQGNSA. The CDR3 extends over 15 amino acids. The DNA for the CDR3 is TGTGCCAGCAGCCGAGGGCGGGAGGCGACCTACGAGCAGTACTTC. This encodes CASSRGREATYEQYF.

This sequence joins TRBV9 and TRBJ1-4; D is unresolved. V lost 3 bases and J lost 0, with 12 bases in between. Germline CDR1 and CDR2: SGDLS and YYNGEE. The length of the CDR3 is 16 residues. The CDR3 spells CASSGTPGATNEKLFF. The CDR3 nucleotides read TGTGCCAGCAGCGGCACCCCCGGAGCAACTAATGAAAAACTGTTTTTT.

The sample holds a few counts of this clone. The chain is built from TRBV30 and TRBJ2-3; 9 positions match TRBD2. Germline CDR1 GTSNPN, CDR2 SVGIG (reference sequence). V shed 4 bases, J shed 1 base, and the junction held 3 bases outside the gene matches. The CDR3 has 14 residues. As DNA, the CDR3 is TGTGCCTGGACCTCTAGCGGGGGCACAGATACGCAGTATTTT. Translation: CAWTSSGGTDTQYF.

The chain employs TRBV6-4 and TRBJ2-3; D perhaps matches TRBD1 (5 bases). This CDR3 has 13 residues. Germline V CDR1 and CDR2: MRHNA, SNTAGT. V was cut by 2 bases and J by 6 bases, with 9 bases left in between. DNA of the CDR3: TGTGCCAGCAGTGACGACAGAGGTGATACGCAGTATTTT. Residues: CASSDDRGDTQYF.

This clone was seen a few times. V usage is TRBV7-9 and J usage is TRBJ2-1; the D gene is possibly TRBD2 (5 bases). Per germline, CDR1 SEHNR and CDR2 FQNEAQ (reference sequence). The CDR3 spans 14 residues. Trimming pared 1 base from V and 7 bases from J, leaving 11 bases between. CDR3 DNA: TGTGCCAGCAGCTTAGACGGGATCGGGAATGAGCAGTTCTTC. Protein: CASSLDGIGNEQFF.

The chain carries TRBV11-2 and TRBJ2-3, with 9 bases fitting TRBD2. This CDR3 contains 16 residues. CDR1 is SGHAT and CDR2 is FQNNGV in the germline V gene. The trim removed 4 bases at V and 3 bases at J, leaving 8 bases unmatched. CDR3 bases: TGTGCCAGCAGCTATAGCGGGAGAGCAAAGACAGATACGCAGTATTTT. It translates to CASSYSGRAKTDTQYF.

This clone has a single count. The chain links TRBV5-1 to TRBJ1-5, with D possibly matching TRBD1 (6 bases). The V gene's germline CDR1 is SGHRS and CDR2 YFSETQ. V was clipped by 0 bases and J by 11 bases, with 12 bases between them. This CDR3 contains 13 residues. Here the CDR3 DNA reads TGCGCCAGCAGCTTGGAGGGGGTTTCGACCCAGCATTTT. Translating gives CASSLEGVSTQHF.

DNA for the CDR3: TGTGCCAGCATCCAACCCGACAGAGCTGGCTACACCTTC. It codes for CASIQPDRAGYTF. This chain connects TRBV28 to TRBJ1-2, with a weak D call TRBD1 (5 bases). From germline, CDR1 is MDHEN and CDR2 SYDVKM. The CDR3 consists of 13 residues. V lost 7 bases to trimming and J lost 7 bases, with 16 bases between them.

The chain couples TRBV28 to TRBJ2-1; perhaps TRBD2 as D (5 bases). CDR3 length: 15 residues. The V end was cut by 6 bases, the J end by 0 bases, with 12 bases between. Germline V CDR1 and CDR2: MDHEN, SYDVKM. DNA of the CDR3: TGTGCCAGCAGGGTGGACTTGTACTCCTACAATGAGCAGTTCTTC. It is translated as CASRVDLYSYNEQFF.

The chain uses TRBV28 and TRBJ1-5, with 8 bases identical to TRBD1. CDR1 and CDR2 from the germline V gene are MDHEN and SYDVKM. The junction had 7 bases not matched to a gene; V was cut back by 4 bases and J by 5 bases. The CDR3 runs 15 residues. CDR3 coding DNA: TGTGCCAGCAGTTCCCTGACAGGGGAAGATCAGCCCCAGCATTTT. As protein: CASSSLTGEDQPQHF.

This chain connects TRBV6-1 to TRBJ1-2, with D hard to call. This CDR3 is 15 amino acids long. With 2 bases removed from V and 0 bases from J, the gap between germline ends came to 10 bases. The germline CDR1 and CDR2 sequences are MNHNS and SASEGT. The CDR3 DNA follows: TGTGCCAGCAGTGAATTCGTACAGCCTAACTATGGCTACACCTTC. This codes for CASSEFVQPNYGYTF.

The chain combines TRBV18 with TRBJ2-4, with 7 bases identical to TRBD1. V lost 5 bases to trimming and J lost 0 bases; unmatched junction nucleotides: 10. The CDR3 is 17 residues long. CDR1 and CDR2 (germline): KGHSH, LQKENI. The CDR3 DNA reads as TGTGCCAGCTCAGTAGGACAGGTTGGGGTAGCCAAAAACATTCAGTACTTC. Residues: CASSVGQVGVAKNIQYF.

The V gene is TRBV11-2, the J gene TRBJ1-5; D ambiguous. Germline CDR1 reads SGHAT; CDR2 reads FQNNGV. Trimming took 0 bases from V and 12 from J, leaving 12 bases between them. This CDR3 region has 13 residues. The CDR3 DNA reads TGTGCCAGCAGCTTAGATCGGAGGACTGACCAGCATTTT. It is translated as CASSLDRRTDQHF.

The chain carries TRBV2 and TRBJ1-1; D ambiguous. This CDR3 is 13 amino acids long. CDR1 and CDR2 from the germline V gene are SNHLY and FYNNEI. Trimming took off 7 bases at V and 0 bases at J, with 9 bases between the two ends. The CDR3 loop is CASKGDMNTEAFF. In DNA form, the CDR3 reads TGTGCCAGCAAAGGAGATATGAACACTGAAGCTTTCTTT.

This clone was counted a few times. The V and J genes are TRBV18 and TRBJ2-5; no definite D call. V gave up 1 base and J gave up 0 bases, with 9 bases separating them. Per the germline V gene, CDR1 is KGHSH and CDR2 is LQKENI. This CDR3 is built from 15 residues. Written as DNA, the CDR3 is TGTGCCAGCTCACCACGCTCCGGGTACCAAGAGACCCAGTACTTC. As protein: CASSPRSGYQETQYF.

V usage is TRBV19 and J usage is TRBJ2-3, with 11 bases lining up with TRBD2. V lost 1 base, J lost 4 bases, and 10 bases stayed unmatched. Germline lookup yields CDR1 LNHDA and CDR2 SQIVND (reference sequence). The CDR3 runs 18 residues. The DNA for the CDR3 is TGTGCCAGTAGTATAGGGTCTAGCGGGAGGATCGGGGCAGATACGCAGTATTTT. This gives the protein CASSIGSSGRIGADTQYF.

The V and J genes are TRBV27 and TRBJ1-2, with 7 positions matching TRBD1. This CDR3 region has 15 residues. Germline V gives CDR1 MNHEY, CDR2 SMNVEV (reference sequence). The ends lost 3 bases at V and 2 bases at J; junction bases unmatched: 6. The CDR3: CASSFIGQANYGYTF. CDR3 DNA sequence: TGTGCCAGCAGTTTCATTGGACAGGCCAACTATGGCTACACCTTC.

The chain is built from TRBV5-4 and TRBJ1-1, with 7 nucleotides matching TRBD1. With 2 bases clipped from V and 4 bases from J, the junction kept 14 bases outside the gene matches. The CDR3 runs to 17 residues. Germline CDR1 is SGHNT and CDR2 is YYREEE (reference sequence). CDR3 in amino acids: CASSFGGSLAGGTEAFF. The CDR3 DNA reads TGTGCCAGCAGCTTTGGGGGGAGTTTGGCAGGGGGCACTGAAGCTTTCTTT.

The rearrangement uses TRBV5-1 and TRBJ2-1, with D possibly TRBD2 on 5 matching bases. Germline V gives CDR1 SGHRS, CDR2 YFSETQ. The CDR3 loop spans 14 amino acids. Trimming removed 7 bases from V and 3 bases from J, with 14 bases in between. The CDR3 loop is CASGGGSYYNEQFF. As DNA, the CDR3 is TGCGCCAGCGGAGGCGGTTCTTACTACAATGAGCAGTTCTTC.

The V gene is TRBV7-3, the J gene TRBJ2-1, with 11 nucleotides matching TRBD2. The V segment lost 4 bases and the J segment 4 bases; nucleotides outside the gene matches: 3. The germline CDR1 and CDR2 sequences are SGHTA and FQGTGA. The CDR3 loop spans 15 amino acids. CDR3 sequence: CASSSGLAAYNEQFF. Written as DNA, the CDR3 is TGTGCCAGCAGCTCGGGACTAGCGGCGTACAATGAGCAGTTCTTC.

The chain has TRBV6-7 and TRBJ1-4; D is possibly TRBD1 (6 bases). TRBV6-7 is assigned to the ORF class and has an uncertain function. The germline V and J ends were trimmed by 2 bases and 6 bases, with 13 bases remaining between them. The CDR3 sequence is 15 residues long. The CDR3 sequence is CASSYPQGRDEKLFF. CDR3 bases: TGTGCCAGCAGTTACCCCCAGGGGAGGGATGAAAAACTGTTTTTT.

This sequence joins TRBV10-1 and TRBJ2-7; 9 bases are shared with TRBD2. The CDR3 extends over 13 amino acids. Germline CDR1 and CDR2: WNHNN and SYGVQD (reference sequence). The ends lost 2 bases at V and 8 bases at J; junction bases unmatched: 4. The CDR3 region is CASSEGLAGKQYF. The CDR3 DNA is TGCGCCAGCAGTGAGGGCCTAGCGGGAAAGCAGTACTTC.

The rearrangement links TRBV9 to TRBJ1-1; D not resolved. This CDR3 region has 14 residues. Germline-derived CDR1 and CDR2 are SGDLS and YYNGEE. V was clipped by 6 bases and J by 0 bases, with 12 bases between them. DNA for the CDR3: TGTGCCAGCACCCCCAGGTTCATGAACACTGAAGCTTTCTTT. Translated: CASTPRFMNTEAFF.